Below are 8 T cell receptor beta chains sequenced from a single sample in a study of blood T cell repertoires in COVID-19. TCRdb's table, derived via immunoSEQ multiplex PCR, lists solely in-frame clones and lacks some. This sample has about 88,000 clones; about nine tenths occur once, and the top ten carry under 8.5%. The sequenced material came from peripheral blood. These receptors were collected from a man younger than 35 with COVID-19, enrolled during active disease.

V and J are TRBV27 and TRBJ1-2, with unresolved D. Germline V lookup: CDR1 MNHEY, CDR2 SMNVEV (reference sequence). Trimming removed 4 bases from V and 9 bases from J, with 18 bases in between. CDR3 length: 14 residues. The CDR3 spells CASSSGNGRESYTF. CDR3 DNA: TGTGCCAGCAGTTCGGGGAACGGGAGGGAGAGCTACACCTTC.

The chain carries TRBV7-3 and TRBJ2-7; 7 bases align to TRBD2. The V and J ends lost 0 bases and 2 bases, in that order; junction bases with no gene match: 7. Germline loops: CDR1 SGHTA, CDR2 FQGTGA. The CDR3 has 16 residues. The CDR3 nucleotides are TGTGCCAGCAGCTTAACGGGCGGGAGTACCGCCTACGAGCAGTACTTC. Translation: CASSLTGGSTAYEQYF.

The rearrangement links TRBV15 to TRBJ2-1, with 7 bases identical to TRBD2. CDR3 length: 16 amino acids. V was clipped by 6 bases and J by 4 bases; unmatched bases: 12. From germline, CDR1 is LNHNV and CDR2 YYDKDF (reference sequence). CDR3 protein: CATSRTREGRYNEQFF. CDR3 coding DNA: TGTGCCACCAGTCGCACCAGGGAGGGAAGGTACAATGAGCAGTTCTTC.

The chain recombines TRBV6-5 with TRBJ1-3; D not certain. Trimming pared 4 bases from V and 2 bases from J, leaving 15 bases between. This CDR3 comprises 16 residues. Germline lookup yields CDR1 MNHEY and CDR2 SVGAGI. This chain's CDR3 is CASSSDTRGTGNTIYF. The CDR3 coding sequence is TGTGCCAGCAGTTCAGATACCAGAGGGACTGGAAACACCATATATTTT.

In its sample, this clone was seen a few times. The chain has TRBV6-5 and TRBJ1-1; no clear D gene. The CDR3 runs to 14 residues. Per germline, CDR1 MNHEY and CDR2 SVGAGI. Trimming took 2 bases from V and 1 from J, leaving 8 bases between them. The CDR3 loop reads CASSYTSQNTEAFF. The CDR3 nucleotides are TGTGCCAGCAGTTACACATCGCAGAACACTGAAGCTTTCTTT.

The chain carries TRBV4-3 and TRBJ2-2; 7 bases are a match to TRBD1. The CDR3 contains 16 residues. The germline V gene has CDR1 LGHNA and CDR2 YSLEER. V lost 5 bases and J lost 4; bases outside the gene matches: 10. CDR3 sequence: CASSLGTAIFTGELFF. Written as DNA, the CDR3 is TGCGCCAGCAGCTTAGGGACAGCAATCTTCACCGGGGAGCTGTTTTTT.

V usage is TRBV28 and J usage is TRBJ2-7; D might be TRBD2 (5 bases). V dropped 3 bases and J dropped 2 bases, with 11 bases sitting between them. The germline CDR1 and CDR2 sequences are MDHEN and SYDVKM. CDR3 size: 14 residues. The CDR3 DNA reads TGTGCCAGCAGTTTGCTAGCATTTACCTACGAGCAGTACTTC. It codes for CASSLLAFTYEQYF.

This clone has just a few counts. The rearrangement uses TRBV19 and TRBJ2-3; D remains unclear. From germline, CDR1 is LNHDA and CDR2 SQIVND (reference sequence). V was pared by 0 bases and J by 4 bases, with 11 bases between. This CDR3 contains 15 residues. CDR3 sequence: CASSIDLSSSDTQYF. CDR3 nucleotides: TGTGCCAGTAGTATAGATCTTAGTTCTTCAGATACGCAGTATTTT.